This T cell receptor (beta chain) was found in a study of T cell changes during pregnancy in multiple sclerosis. Here immunoSEQ multiplex PCR was the method, and the copy in TCRdb shows in-frame clones only, minus some. This sample has about 72,000 clones, with 91% found just once. The CDR3 is 14 amino acids. Trimming stripped 2 bases from V and 0 bases from J, with 9 bases between. Germline lookup yields CDR1 SGHDT and CDR2 YYEEEE. This TCR was recovered from a female donor in good health, enrolled as a control in a pregnancy study. The rearrangement uses TRBV5-6 and TRBJ2-7; tentatively, D is TRBD2 (6 bases). The specimen comprised peripheral blood, sampled in the third trimester of pregnancy. The CDR3 spells CASSFRRVSYEQYF. DNA for the CDR3: TGTGCCAGCAGCTTCCGGAGGGTCTCCTACGAGCAGTACTTC.